The 14 T cell receptor beta chains presented below share a single source sample, sequenced in a study of shared clonotypes between healthy human individuals. CD45RO negativity and positive selection for CCR7 defined naive CD8 cells, a population that excluded terminally differentiated effector memory CD45RA+ cells. Generated by immunoSEQ multiplex PCR, the TCRdb table keeps only in-frame clones and is missing some. The table has about 2 million clones, about 95% seen once; the top ten hold 1% to 1.3%. The sample taken for sequencing was naive CD8+ T cells sorted from blood. All receptors come from a young man in good health.

In nucleotides, the CDR3 is TGTGCCAGCAGCCCCAGCGAAGGGTCGGGAGAGACCCAGTACTTC. Translation: CASSPSEGSGETQYF. The gene calls are TRBV7-9 and TRBJ2-5; D gene unclear. V was shortened by 5 bases and J by 4 bases, with 17 bases between the two germline ends. The germline gives CDR1 SEHNR, CDR2 FQNEAQ (reference sequence). This CDR3 comprises 15 residues.

The genes are TRBV6-4 and TRBJ2-7; D perhaps matches TRBD2 (5 bases). V was pared by 0 bases and J by 7 bases, with 13 bases between. This CDR3 is 14 amino acids long. The germline gives CDR1 MRHNA, CDR2 SNTAGT. The CDR3 nucleotides read TGTGCCAGCAGTGACTCGAGGGCAGGTTTGGAGCAGTACTTC. Its translation: CASSDSRAGLEQYF.

This clone was recorded only once. The chain joins TRBV27 to TRBJ1-1; TRBD1 matches at 7 bases. CDR3 size: 14 residues. With V trimmed by 1 base and J by 4 bases, 3 bases remained unmatched. From germline, CDR1 is MNHEY and CDR2 SMNVEV (reference sequence). Here the CDR3 reads CASSLLTGATEAFF. Written as DNA, the CDR3 is TGTGCCAGCAGTTTATTAACAGGGGCCACTGAAGCTTTCTTT.

In the case of this clone: Within the sample, other DNA sequences also encode this same CDR3. The chain joins TRBV7-8 to TRBJ2-7; either TRBD1 or TRBD2 may fit D (6 bases each). This CDR3 is built from 14 residues. The germline V gene encodes CDR1 SGHVS and CDR2 FQNEAQ. The V end lost 1 base, the J end lost 2 bases, and 9 bases lay between the germline ends. The CDR3 loop reads CASSLEGGTYEQYF. CDR3 DNA: TGTGCCAGCAGCTTAGAGGGGGGTACCTACGAGCAGTACTTC.

The CDR3 DNA is TGCGCCAGCAGGGTGGCAGGGGCGAACACTGAAGCTTTCTTT. It yields the protein CASRVAGANTEAFF. The chain joins TRBV5-1 to TRBJ1-1; D possibly corresponds to TRBD1 (6 bases). V lost 5 bases, J lost 1 base, and 12 bases lay in between. CDR3 size: 14 residues. Per germline, CDR1 SGHRS and CDR2 YFSETQ.

The rearrangement joins TRBV2 to TRBJ2-1, with 7 bases identical to TRBD1. Germline assignment: CDR1 SNHLY and CDR2 FYNNEI. This CDR3 is built from 15 residues. Trimming cost V 6 bases and J 4 bases; bases outside gene matches: 9. CDR3 sequence reads: CASSATGLRYNEQFF. CDR3 nucleotides: TGTGCCAGCAGCGCGACAGGGCTTCGATACAATGAGCAGTTCTTC.

The chain has TRBV27 and TRBJ2-7; tentatively, D is TRBD1 (5 bases). Germline lookup yields CDR1 MNHEY and CDR2 SMNVEV (reference sequence). The V end lost 6 bases, the J end lost 5 bases, and 17 bases lay between the germline ends. This CDR3 comprises 14 residues. As DNA, the CDR3 is TGTGCCAGCAGACCAATGCAGGGTCCTCACGAGCAGTACTTC. This translates into CASRPMQGPHEQYF.

The chain has TRBV6-5 and TRBJ2-1; 11 bases match TRBD2. The CDR3 loop spans 15 amino acids. Germline trimming cut 6 bases from V and 8 bases from J; bases unmatched to any gene: 9. The germline CDR1 and CDR2 sequences are MNHEY and SVGAGI. The CDR3 DNA follows: TGTGCCAGCAGCGATCAAGGACTAGCGGGCCATGAGCAGTTCTTC. Protein product: CASSDQGLAGHEQFF.

This chain joins TRBV4-1 and TRBJ1-1; TRBD1 aligns across 10 bases. The J segment lost 1 base and the V segment lost 4 bases, leaving 3 bases of the junction unmatched. Germline V gene sequence: CDR1 MGHRA, CDR2 YSYEKL. The CDR3 has 15 amino acids. Here the CDR3 DNA reads TGCGCCAGCAGCCGAGGGGACAGGGGGAACACTGAAGCTTTCTTT. This sequence encodes CASSRGDRGNTEAFF.

This clone was seen a handful of times. No conserved phenylalanine or tryptophan is present at the end of the CDR3, so a read error is the likely explanation. The DNA is omitted, as the CDR3 cannot be located on it reliably, and the CDR3 follows TCRdb's listing. This chain joins TRBV7-9 and TRBJ1-2. CDR1 and CDR2 from the germline V gene are SEHNR and FQNEAQ (reference sequence). The CDR3 is 12 amino acids long, termini counted. The CDR3 reads CASSFSTGPVRV.

The V call is TRBV9, the J call TRBJ1-2; 10 bases align to TRBD1. After removal of 3 bases from V and 4 bases from J, the junction contained 6 bases not matched to a gene. In germline, CDR1 is SGDLS, CDR2 YYNGEE. The CDR3 contains 15 residues. This CDR3 reads CASSAPGQGFYGYTF. The CDR3 coding sequence is TGTGCCAGCAGCGCACCGGGACAGGGGTTCTATGGCTACACCTTC.

The chain couples TRBV6-1 to TRBJ1-2; D not certain. This CDR3 is 14 amino acids long. CDR1 and CDR2 (germline): MNHNS, SASEGT. Trimming shortened V by 6 bases and J by 0 bases, and 11 bases separated the two germline ends. The CDR3: CASRWRDSNYGYTF. DNA for the CDR3: TGTGCCAGCAGGTGGAGAGACTCTAACTATGGCTACACCTTC.

The chain links TRBV14 to TRBJ1-2; D is possibly TRBD1 (5 bases). The germline V gene encodes CDR1 SGHDN and CDR2 FVKESK. This CDR3 spans 18 amino acids. The ends were cut back, 3 bases at V and 5 bases at J, with 25 bases in the middle. CDR3 loop: CASSQSRSGSGQGYGYTF. CDR3 DNA: TGTGCCAGCAGCCAGTCAAGGTCTGGATCAGGGCAAGGGTATGGCTACACCTTC.

The rearrangement joins TRBV2 to TRBJ2-7; D is tentatively TRBD1 or TRBD2 (6 bases each). Germline CDR1 is SNHLY and CDR2 is FYNNEI. The CDR3 is 12 amino acids. The ends were cut back, 4 bases at V and 5 bases at J, with 9 bases in the middle. CDR3 coding DNA: TGTGCCAGCAGTGGGGGGGCGGACGAGCAGTACTTC. This codes for CASSGGADEQYF. Looking up the rest from reference TRBV2 and TRBJ2-7 gives the full variable domain: EPEVTQTPSHQVTQMGQEVILRCVPISNHLYFYWYRQILGQKVEFLVSFYNNEISEKSEIFDDQFSVERPDGSNFTLKIRSTKLEDSAMYFCASSGGADEQYFGPGTRLTVT.